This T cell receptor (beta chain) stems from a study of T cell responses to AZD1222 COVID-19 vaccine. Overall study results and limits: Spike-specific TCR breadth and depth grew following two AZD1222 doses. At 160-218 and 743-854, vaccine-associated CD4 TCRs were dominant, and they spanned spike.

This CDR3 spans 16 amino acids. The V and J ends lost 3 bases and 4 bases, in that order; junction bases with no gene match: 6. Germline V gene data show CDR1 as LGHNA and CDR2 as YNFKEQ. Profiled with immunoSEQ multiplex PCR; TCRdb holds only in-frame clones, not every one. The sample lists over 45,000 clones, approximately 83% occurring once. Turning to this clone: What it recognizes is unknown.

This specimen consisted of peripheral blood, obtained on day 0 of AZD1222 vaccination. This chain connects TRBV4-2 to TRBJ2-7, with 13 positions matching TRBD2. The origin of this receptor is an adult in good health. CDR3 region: CASSQGTSGGAYEQYF. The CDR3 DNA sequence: TGTGCCAGCAGCCAGGGAACTAGCGGGGGGGCTTACGAGCAGTACTTC.